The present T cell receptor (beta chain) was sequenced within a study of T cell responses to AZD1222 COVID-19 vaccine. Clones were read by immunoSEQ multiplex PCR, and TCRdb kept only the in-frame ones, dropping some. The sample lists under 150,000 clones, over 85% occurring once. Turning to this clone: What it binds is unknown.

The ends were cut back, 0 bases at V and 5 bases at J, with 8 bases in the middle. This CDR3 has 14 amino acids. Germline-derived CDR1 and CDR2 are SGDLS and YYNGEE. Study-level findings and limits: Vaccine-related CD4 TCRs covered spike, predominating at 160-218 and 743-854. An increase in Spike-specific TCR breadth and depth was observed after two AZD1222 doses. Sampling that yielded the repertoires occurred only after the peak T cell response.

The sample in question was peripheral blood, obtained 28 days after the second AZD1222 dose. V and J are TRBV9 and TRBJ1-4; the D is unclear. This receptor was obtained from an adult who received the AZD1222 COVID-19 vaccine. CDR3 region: CASSVAGVNEKLFF. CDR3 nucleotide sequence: TGTGCCAGCAGCGTAGCAGGCGTCAATGAAAAACTGTTTTTT.